Many counts were recorded for the clone carrying this TCR beta chain. Time point indicated: after trial treatment. Treatment defined: LDRT plus nivolumab, ipilimumab, low-dose cyclophosphamide and aspirin (RACIN trial). The V and J ends lost 3 bases and 4 bases respectively, with 10 bases between them. The CDR3 loop spans 15 amino acids. Germline assignment: CDR1 SNHLY and CDR2 FYNNEI. The data derive from a study of low-dose radiotherapy and immunotherapy resistance in tumors. TRAV- and TRBV-specific primers were used for first-strand cDNA, which covered alpha and beta chains. Amplification of TCRs used a constant-region primer and V-primer adapter for around 20 PCR cycles. TCRdb reprocessed the reads via MiXCR and lists one record per CDR3 protein. The sample lists under 75,000 distinct CDR3 sequences, under 30% occurring once.

V and J are TRBV2 and TRBJ2-6, with D unresolved. Here the sequenced sample was PBMCs, taken after low-dose radiotherapy plus immunotherapy. This TCR derives from a male donor with prostate cancer. The CDR3 coding sequence is TGTGCCAGCAGTGACATCGGTTACGGGGCCAACGTCCTGACTTTC. Translated, it gives CASSDIGYGANVLTF.